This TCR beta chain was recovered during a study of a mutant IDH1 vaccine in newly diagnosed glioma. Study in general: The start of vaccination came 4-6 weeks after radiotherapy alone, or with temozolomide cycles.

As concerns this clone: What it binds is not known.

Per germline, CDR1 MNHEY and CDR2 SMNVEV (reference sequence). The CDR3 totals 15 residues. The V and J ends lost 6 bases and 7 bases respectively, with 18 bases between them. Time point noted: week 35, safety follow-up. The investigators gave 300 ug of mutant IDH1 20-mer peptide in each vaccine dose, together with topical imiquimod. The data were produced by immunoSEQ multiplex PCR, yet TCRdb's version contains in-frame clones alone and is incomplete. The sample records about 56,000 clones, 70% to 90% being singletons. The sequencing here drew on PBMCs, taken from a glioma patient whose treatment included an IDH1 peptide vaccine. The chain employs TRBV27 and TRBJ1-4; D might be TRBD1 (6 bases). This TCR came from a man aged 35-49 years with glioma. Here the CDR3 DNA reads TGTGCCAGCAGGACCACAGGGAATCTGATTGAAAAACTGTTTTTT. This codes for CASRTTGNLIEKLFF.